A selection of T cell receptor beta chains follows, all from one sample in a study of human thymus T cells. Assay: immunoSEQ multiplex PCR; the TCRdb copy retains only in-frame clones and omits some. The table lists roughly 86,000 clones, about 96% of them singletons. The sample consisted of thymus tissue. The source of these receptors is a boy in the first two years of life with a congenital heart defect but otherwise immunologically healthy. CDR3s include the opening cysteine and the closing phenylalanine or tryptophan. Fields, in order: clone size, D gene, J gene, V gene, CDR3 DNA, CDR3 protein. D genes are given only for firm matches. Size is omitted from some rows. Given values are once, few, many or a class for expanded clones.

>.|.|TRBJ1-1|TRBV6-1
TGTGCCAGCAGTACAGGGAGGACTGAAGCTTTCTTT
CASSTGRTEAFF
>.|.|TRBJ1-4|TRBV5-1
TGCGCCAGCAGCTTGAGTGGGGTAGTAGGAAGGACTGCAACTAATGAAAAACTGTTTTTT
CASSLSGVVGRTATNEKLFF
>.|TRBD1|TRBJ2-7|TRBV10-3
TGTGCCATCAGGGATGGACAGGGGAAAACACCTACCTACGAGCAGTACTTC
CAIRDGQGKTPTYEQYF
>.|.|TRBJ1-3|TRBV7-2
TGTGCCAGCAGCTTGGTGACGGACAGCCCCTACCCCTCTGGAAACACCATATATTTT
CASSLVTDSPYPSGNTIYF
>.|.|TRBJ2-7|TRBV2
TGTGCCAGCAGTCCCCAACCGGCGGGCGGCGAGCAGTACTTC
CASSPQPAGGEQYF
>.|.|TRBJ2-7|TRBV30
TGTGCCTGGAGTGAAATTTGGGGGCGAGTTCCCTACGAGCAGTACTTC
CAWSEIWGRVPYEQYF
>.|.|TRBJ2-7|TRBV2
TGTGCCAGCAGTGCTTCCGCCGGGACCCCTAGCTACGAGCAGTACTTC
CASSASAGTPSYEQYF
>.|TRBD2|TRBJ2-7|TRBV4-2
TGTGCCAGCAGCCAAGGGACTAGCGGGGGGGCATACGAGCAGTACTTC
CASSQGTSGGAYEQYF
>.|.|TRBJ1-4|TRBV4-3
TGCGCCAGCAGCCAATTGCAAAGGGGAGTGGAAAAACTGTTTTTT
CASSQLQRGVEKLFF
>.|TRBD2|TRBJ2-1|TRBV19
TGTGCCAGTAGTAACGATAGCGGGGGGGCATACAATGAGCAGTTCTTC
CASSNDSGGAYNEQFF
>once|TRBD1|TRBJ1-5|TRBV19
TGTGCCTCCTACACTGGACAGGGCGGTCAGCCCCAGCATTTT
CASYTGQGGQPQHF
>.|.|TRBJ2-2|TRBV11-3
TGTGCCAGCAGCACCCCCGGTAACGGGGAGCTGTTTTTT
CASSTPGNGELFF
>.|.|TRBJ2-3|TRBV6-5
TGTGCCAGCAGTTACAAGGTCACAGATACGCAGTATTTT
CASSYKVTDTQYF
>.|TRBD2|TRBJ2-1|TRBV5-6
TGTGCCAGCAGCTTCTGGCTAGCGGGAGGAGAGTTCTTC
CASSFWLAGGEFF
>.|.|TRBJ1-1|TRBV5-1
TGCGCCAGCAGCCTCACCGTGAGGGGGAAAGTGGTGAACACTGAAGCTTTCTTT
CASSLTVRGKVVNTEAFF